This T cell receptor beta chain was sequenced during a study of blood T cell repertoires in COVID-19. Study summary: Material from acute and convalescent COVID-19 was sourced from the United States, Italy and Spain. T cells, B-cell-depleted T cells, or PBMCs supplied cDNA or gDNA.

V was cut by 0 bases and J by 16 bases, with 18 bases left in between. The CDR3 sequence is 13 residues long. Germline V gene data show CDR1 as GTSNPN and CDR2 as SVGIG (reference sequence). Study processing details: Reference gene primer amplification in the assay estimated nucleated cell counts. Data came from immunoSEQ multiplex PCR; TCRdb stores just in-frame clones and leaves some out. V and J calls and clone size are as listed in that table; D and trimming were resolved from the DNA. The sample gives about 320,000 clones, roughly 90% of which show up once; 5% to 7% is in the top ten. The sample was peripheral blood. The sequence was collected from a man aged 18-30 years who had recovered from COVID-19. The J gene is TRBJ1-4, the V gene TRBV30; D is possibly TRBD1 (6 bases). The CDR3, as DNA: TGTGCCTGGAGTGTACAGGGACCTGGTTTAGCGTTTTTT. Translation gives CAWSVQGPGLAFF.